The T cell receptor beta chain described here comes from a study of CD8+ T cells in alopecia areata. Background on the study: Treated patients received oral tofacitinib, 5 to 10 mg twice daily. Study-level findings and limits: Normal skin's resident alphabeta T cells are also sequenced in scalp samples. Compared with normal scalp, lesional scalp had higher clonality and more expanded CD8+ clones.

cDNA prepared by RNA extraction and subsequent reverse transcription served as the template for sequencing. The protocol was immunoSEQ multiplex PCR, while the TCRdb copy is restricted to in-frame clones and leaves out a portion. The sample has roughly 250,000 clones, 65% to 70% seen once. Samples from alopecia areata patients were lesional scalp punch biopsies and peripheral blood. Germline-derived CDR1 and CDR2 are SQVTM and ANQGSEA. There are 11 residues in the CDR3. Trimming took 7 bases from V and 4 from J, leaving 10 bases between them. On this clone itself: As yet, its antigen is unknown. Other DNA sequences within the sample encode an identical CDR3.

This receptor was taken from a human donor with alopecia areata. The sample in question was CD4+ T cells sorted from blood, obtained at week 0. The genes are TRBV29-1 and TRBJ2-5; D is ambiguous. The DNA for the CDR3 is TGCAGCGGGAGACTGGGAGAGACCCAGTACTTC. Translating it yields CSGRLGETQYF.